Sequencing of this T cell receptor (beta chain) was carried out in a study of shared clonotypes between healthy human individuals. Germline V lookup: CDR1 SEHNR, CDR2 FQNEAQ (reference sequence). The V and J ends lost 4 bases and 3 bases, in that order; junction bases with no gene match: 7. CDR3 length: 16 residues. Positive CCR7 selection of CD45RO-negative cells yielded the naive CD8 cells, and terminally differentiated effector memory CD45RA+ cells were excluded. Using immunoSEQ multiplex PCR, the repertoire was profiled, and TCRdb retains in-frame clones only, with some absent. The data show approximately 600,000 clones, with approximately 96% seen just once and approximately 0.11% held by the top ten.

The source material was naive CD8+ T cells sorted from blood. V usage is TRBV7-9 and J usage is TRBJ2-1, with TRBD2 matching 9 bases. The source of this sequence is a woman aged 25 to 39 in good health. The CDR3 loop reads CASSSRLAELYNEQFF. In nucleotides, the CDR3 is TGTGCCAGCAGCTCGCGACTAGCGGAACTCTACAATGAGCAGTTCTTC.